These 8 T cell receptor beta chains were sequenced from one sample in a study of blood T cells in healthy people across ages. It was with a sample-barcoded 5' primer and a J-beta primer mix that a second PCR of roughly 7 to 12 cycles was run. TCRdb reprocessed the 5' RACE reads with MiXCR, giving one entry per CDR3 protein. Among hundreds of thousands of distinct CDR3 sequences listed, around 42% were seen once. The sequenced sample consisted of blood. These TCRs come from a man in his 60s in good health.

The J gene is TRBJ2-3, the V gene TRBV6-1; 9 bases map to TRBD1. Germline V CDR1 and CDR2: MNHNS, SASEGT. The CDR3 extends over 16 amino acids. The trim removed 7 bases at V and 2 bases at J, leaving 10 bases unmatched. CDR3 residues: CASMYRGRISTDTQYF. The CDR3, as DNA: TGTGCCAGCATGTACAGGGGGCGAATCTCCACAGATACGCAGTATTTT.

The chain uses TRBV29-1 and TRBJ1-2; D remains unclear. There are 14 residues in the CDR3. V lost 1 base and J lost 6, with 15 bases in between. Germline V lookup: CDR1 SQVTM, CDR2 ANQGSEA. The CDR3 spells CSVEGGSSWNGYTF. In DNA, the CDR3 is TGCAGCGTTGAAGGTGGCTCCAGCTGGAATGGCTACACCTTC.

This clonotype was observed a few times. This rearrangement joins TRBV30 to TRBJ1-1; 10 bases map to TRBD1. This CDR3 region has 15 residues. The ends lost 3 bases at V and 2 bases at J; junction bases unmatched: 6. Germline loops: CDR1 GTSNPN, CDR2 SVGIG (reference sequence). In nucleotides, the CDR3 is TGTGCCTGGAGGGCGGGACAGGGGAGAAACACTGAAGCTTTCTTT. Protein product: CAWRAGQGRNTEAFF. The whole variable domain, filled in from reference TRBV30 and TRBJ1-1, reads SQTIHQWPATLVQPVGSPLSLECTVEGTSNPNLYWYRQAAGRGLQLLFYSVGIGQISSEVPQNLSASRPQDRQFILSSKKLLLSDSGFYLCAWRAGQGRNTEAFFGQGTRLTVV.

This CDR3 reads CASSLDRGNTDTQYF. The CDR3 DNA sequence: TGTGCCAGCAGCTTGGACAGGGGGAACACAGATACGCAGTATTTT. The rearrangement uses TRBV11-1 and TRBJ2-3; the match to TRBD1 covers 10 bases. The J segment lost 2 bases and the V segment lost 3 bases, leaving 2 bases of the junction unmatched. The CDR3 runs to 15 residues. Germline CDR1 reads SGHAT; CDR2 reads FQDESV (reference sequence).

This rearrangement joins TRBV6-5 to TRBJ2-7; D unclear. V lost 4 bases and J 2 bases, leaving 12 bases between the germline ends. Germline lookup yields CDR1 MNHEY and CDR2 SVGAGI. This CDR3 is 14 amino acids long. This chain's CDR3 is CASSLARRPYEQYF. CDR3 DNA: TGTGCCAGCAGTTTGGCCAGGAGACCCTACGAGCAGTACTTC.

The rearrangement joins TRBV20-1 to TRBJ2-1, with 15 positions matching TRBD2. CDR1 and CDR2 from the germline V gene are DFQATT and SNEGSKA (reference sequence). This CDR3 comprises 12 residues. V was clipped by 5 bases and J by 12 bases; unmatched bases: 2. This CDR3 is CSAEGLAGGQFF. CDR3 in DNA: TGCAGTGCTGAGGGACTAGCGGGGGGGCAGTTCTTC.

The chain links TRBV12-3 or TRBV12-4 to TRBJ2-5; the D is unclear. The CDR3 covers 11 residues. V was pared by 1 base and J by 11 bases, with 8 bases between. The CDR3 nucleotides read TGTGCCAGCAGTTTAGTCAGAAAGCAGTACTTC. Protein product: CASSLVRKQYF.

The chain links TRBV14 to TRBJ2-1; no firm D call. The V gene lost 4 bases and the J gene lost 5 bases, with 12 bases spanning the gap. The germline V gene encodes CDR1 SGHDN and CDR2 FVKESK. The CDR3 sequence is 14 residues long. This CDR3 is CASSPRSSHNEQFF. Written as DNA, the CDR3 is TGTGCCAGCAGCCCAAGGTCATCACACAATGAGCAGTTCTTC.